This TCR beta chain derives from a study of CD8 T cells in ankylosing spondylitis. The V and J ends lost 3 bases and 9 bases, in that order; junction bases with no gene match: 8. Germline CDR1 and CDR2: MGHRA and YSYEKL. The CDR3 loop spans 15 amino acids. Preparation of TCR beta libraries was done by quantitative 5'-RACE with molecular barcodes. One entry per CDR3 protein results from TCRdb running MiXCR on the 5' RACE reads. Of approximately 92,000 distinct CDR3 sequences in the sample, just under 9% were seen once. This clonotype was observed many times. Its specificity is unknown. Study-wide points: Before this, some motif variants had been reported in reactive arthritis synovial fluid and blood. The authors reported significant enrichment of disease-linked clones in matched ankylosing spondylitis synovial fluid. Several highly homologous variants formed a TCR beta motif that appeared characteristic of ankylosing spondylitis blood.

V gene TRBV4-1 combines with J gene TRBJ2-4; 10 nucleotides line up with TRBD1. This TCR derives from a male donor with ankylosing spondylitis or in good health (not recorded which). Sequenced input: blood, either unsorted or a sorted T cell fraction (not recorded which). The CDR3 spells CASSQGTGDLGIQYF. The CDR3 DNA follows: TGCGCCAGCAGCCAGGGGACAGGGGATTTGGGCATTCAGTACTTC.